The 17 T cell receptor beta chains below were found in one sample sequenced in a study of T-cell memory formation after mild COVID-19. MiXCR was run by TCRdb on the 5' RACE reads, yielding one entry per CDR3 protein. The sample lists over 450,000 distinct CDR3 sequences, roughly 20% occurring once. The sample was PBMCs or a T cell subset sorted from them (not recorded which). These receptors were obtained from an adult woman who had mild COVID-19 (a few samples of this study predate the infection). Cell type and time point are not known.

This clonotype was observed many times. The rearrangement uses TRBV7-2 and TRBJ1-4; a weak D match, TRBD1 (6 bases). The CDR3 has 14 amino acids. Trimming left V 4 bases short and J 5 bases short, with 11 bases between. Germline V gene lookup returns CDR1 SGHTA and CDR2 FQGNSA. CDR3 DNA: TGTGCCAGCAGCTACAGGGTGCCAAATGAAAAACTGTTTTTT. Its protein product is CASSYRVPNEKLFF.

This clonotype was detected ten times or more. The V gene is TRBV20-1, the J gene TRBJ1-6; D might be TRBD1 (5 bases). The CDR3 is made up of 15 amino acids. Trimming left V 4 bases short and J 1 base short, with 11 bases between. The germline CDR1 and CDR2 sequences are DFQATT and SNEGSKA (reference sequence). The CDR3 loop reads CSAKEAGSYNSPLHF. The CDR3 nucleotides are TGCAGTGCTAAAGAGGCAGGGTCCTATAATTCACCCCTCCACTTT.

V and J are TRBV7-8 and TRBJ2-1; 11 positions match TRBD2. CDR1 is SGHVS and CDR2 is FQNEAQ in the germline V gene. This CDR3 contains 18 residues. With 6 bases clipped from V and 4 bases from J, the junction kept 14 bases outside the gene matches. CDR3 protein: CASSLDTSGSWLYNEQFF. CDR3 nucleotide sequence: TGTGCCAGCAGTCTAGATACTAGCGGGAGTTGGCTGTACAATGAGCAGTTCTTC.

The rearrangement joins TRBV14 to TRBJ1-2; maybe TRBD1 (5 bases). The V gene's germline CDR1 is SGHDN and CDR2 FVKESK. CDR3 length equals 14 residues. Trimming removed 1 base at V and 6 bases at J, with 12 bases between. The CDR3 region is CASSQGIPRDGYTF. CDR3 nucleotides: TGTGCCAGCAGCCAAGGGATACCCAGGGATGGCTACACCTTC.

The chain has TRBV30 and TRBJ1-5, with D tentatively TRBD1 (5 bases). V was trimmed by 2 bases and J by 3 bases, leaving 11 bases between them. The CDR3 is 14 amino acids. Germline lookup yields CDR1 GTSNPN and CDR2 SVGIG (reference sequence). The CDR3 DNA sequence: TGTGCCTGGAGTCCACCGGGACTCAATCAGCCCCAGCATTTT. This sequence encodes CAWSPPGLNQPQHF.

The gene calls are TRBV6-5 and TRBJ2-1, with TRBD2 matching over 8 bases. The CDR3 contains 16 residues. Germline CDR1 MNHEY, CDR2 SVGAGI. The trim removed 5 bases at V and 2 bases at J, leaving 8 bases unmatched. In DNA, the CDR3 is TGTGCCAGCAGTCCATCAGCGGGGGTGCCCTACAATGAGCAGTTCTTC. Translation: CASSPSAGVPYNEQFF.

CDR3 DNA sequence: TGTGCCTGGAGTGTAGCAGGGGGCTTCGGTCAGCCCCAGCATTTT. Translated: CAWSVAGGFGQPQHF. V gene TRBV30 combines with J gene TRBJ1-5; 8 bases line up with TRBD1. The CDR3 sequence is 15 residues long. V was pared by 0 bases and J by 6 bases, with 7 bases of the junction left unmatched. Germline CDR1 GTSNPN, CDR2 SVGIG (reference sequence).

This clonotype was counted only a few times. The V gene is TRBV10-3, the J gene TRBJ1-5, with D maybe TRBD1 (6 bases). Germline V lookup: CDR1 ENHRY, CDR2 SYGVKD. V was shortened by 8 bases and J by 5 bases, with 13 bases between the two germline ends. The CDR3 runs to 13 residues. The CDR3 nucleotides read TGTGCCATCGGGGGACAAAGGGATCAGCCCCAGCATTTT. Protein sequence: CAIGGQRDQPQHF.

The genes are TRBV12-3 or TRBV12-4 and TRBJ1-1; D perhaps matches TRBD1 (5 bases). This CDR3 spans 14 amino acids. With 7 bases removed from V and 4 bases from J, the gap between germline ends came to 16 bases. The CDR3 DNA reads as TGTGCCAGCACCCTCCGGGGGGGACGCACTGAAGCTTTCTTT. Translation: CASTLRGGRTEAFF.

The chain recombines TRBV6-1 with TRBJ1-4; D is unclear. The CDR3 is 10 amino acids. The V gene's germline CDR1 is MNHNS and CDR2 SASEGT. Deletions cut 8 bases from V and 6 bases from J, with 4 bases between. The CDR3 coding sequence is TGTGCCAGCCGCCATGAAAAACTGTTTTTT. Residues: CASRHEKLFF.

This clonotype turned up a few times. This chain uses TRBV15 with TRBJ2-2; 9 bases agree with TRBD1. Trimming removed 5 bases from V and 6 bases from J; junction bases left unmatched: 7. This CDR3 has 15 residues. Germline CDR1 and CDR2: LNHNV and YYDKDF (reference sequence). CDR3 sequence reads: CATSSSGTGPGELFF. DNA of the CDR3: TGTGCCACCAGCTCCTCCGGGACAGGGCCCGGGGAGCTGTTTTTT.

This chain uses TRBV4-3 with TRBJ1-1; tentatively, D is TRBD1 (5 bases). V was cut by 1 base and J by 1 base, with 10 bases left in between. Germline V gene sequence: CDR1 LGHNA, CDR2 YSLEER. CDR3 length: 15 amino acids. CDR3 coding DNA: TGCGCCAGCAGCCAAGTAAGGGGTTGGAACACTGAAGCTTTCTTT. It codes for CASSQVRGWNTEAFF.

The table lists this clonotype with a few counts. This chain connects TRBV24-1 to TRBJ2-3; 7 bases are a match to TRBD1. V was clipped by 5 bases and J by 3 bases; unmatched bases: 1. The germline gives CDR1 KGHDR, CDR2 SFDVKD. The CDR3 sequence is 13 residues long. DNA for the CDR3: TGTGCCACCAGTGGGACAGGAACAGATACGCAGTATTTT. It yields the protein CATSGTGTDTQYF.

The gene calls are TRBV6-6 and TRBJ2-7; D is ambiguous. Looked up from germline, CDR1 is MNHNY and CDR2 is SVGAGI (reference sequence). Trimming left V 0 bases short and J 0 bases short, with 6 bases between. This CDR3 region has 14 residues. CDR3 region: CASSYSESSYEQYF. Written as DNA, the CDR3 is TGTGCCAGCAGTTACTCAGAGAGCTCCTACGAGCAGTACTTC.

The rearrangement uses TRBV3-1 and TRBJ2-7; weak D call: TRBD1 (7 bases). The CDR3 contains 15 residues. CDR1 is LGHDT, CDR2 YNNKEL, per germline (reference sequence). Trimming pared 1 base from V and 2 bases from J, leaving 12 bases between. The CDR3 coding sequence is TGTGCCAGCAGCCAAGGCCCCAGGGGGGCCTACGAGCAGTACTTC. Its translation: CASSQGPRGAYEQYF.

The rearrangement links TRBV11-2 to TRBJ1-1; a possible D gene is TRBD1 (6 bases). Per germline, CDR1 SGHAT and CDR2 FQNNGV. The germline V and J ends were trimmed by 4 bases and 2 bases, with 17 bases remaining between them. The CDR3 loop spans 16 amino acids. This CDR3 reads CASSYLGGRGNTEAFF. CDR3 nucleotide sequence: TGTGCCAGCAGCTACCTAGGCGGCAGGGGAAACACTGAAGCTTTCTTT.

The genes are TRBV20-1 and TRBJ1-1, with D unclear. The germline V gene has CDR1 DFQATT and CDR2 SNEGSKA (reference sequence). V lost 2 bases and J lost 11, with 18 bases in between. This CDR3 contains 13 residues. CDR3 sequence (DNA): TGCAGTGCTAGACCGGTGGGGTTTTGGTTGGCTTTCTTT. Protein: CSARPVGFWLAFF.